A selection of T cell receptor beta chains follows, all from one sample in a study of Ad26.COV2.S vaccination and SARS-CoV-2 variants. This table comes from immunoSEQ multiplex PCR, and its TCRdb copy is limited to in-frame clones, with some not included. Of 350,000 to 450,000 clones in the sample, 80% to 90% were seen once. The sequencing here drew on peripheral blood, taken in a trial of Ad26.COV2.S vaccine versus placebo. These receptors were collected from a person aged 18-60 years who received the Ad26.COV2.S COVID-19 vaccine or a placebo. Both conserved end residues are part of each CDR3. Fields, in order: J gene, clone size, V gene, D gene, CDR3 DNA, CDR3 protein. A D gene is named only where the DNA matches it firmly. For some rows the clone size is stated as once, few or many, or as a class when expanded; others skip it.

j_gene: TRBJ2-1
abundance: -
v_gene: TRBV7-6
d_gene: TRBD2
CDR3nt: TGTGCCAGCAGCTTACAGGGAGGCGGGGGGGGATACAATGAGCAGTTCTTC
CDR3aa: CASSLQGGGGGYNEQFF

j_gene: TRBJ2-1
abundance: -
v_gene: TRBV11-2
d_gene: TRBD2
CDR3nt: TGTGCCAGCAGCTTAGGTCATCGCGGGAGCGTCTACAATGAGCAGTTCTTC
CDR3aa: CASSLGHRGSVYNEQFF

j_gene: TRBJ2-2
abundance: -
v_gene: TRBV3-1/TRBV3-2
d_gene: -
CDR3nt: TGTGCCAGCAGCCGGGGTACGGCGAACACCGGGGAGCTGTTTTTT
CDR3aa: CASSRGTANTGELFF

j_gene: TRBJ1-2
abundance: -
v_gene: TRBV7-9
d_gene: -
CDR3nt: TGTGCCAGCACCATTTCAGGGAGCTATGGCTACACCTTC
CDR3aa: CASTISGSYGYTF

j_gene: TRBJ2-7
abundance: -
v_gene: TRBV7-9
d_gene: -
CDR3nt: TGTGCCAGCAACCCAGGATCCGACTCCTACGAGCAGTACTTC
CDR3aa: CASNPGSDSYEQYF

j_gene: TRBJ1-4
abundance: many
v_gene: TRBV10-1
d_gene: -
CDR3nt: TGCGCCAGCAGAACAGGGTTGTGGAATGAAAAACTGTTTTTT
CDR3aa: CASRTGLWNEKLFF

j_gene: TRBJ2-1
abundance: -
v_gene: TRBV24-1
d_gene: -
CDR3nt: TGTGCCACCAGTCAATTCTCTATAGGGGTAGGGGAGCAGTTCTTC
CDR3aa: CATSQFSIGVGEQFF

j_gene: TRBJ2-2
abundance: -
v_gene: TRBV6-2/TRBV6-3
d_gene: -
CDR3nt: TGTGCCAGCAGTCTCCTTGGGTCCACCGGGGAGCTGTTTTTT
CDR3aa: CASSLLGSTGELFF

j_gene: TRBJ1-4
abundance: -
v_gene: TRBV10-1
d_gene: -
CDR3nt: TGCGCCAGCAGCACCGGGACCGCGTATGAAAAACTGTTTTTT
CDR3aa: CASSTGTAYEKLFF

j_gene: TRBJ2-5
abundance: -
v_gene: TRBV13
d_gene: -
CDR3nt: TGTGCCAGCAGCTTAGGCCGTTCCGAAGAGACCCAGTACTTC
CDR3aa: CASSLGRSEETQYF

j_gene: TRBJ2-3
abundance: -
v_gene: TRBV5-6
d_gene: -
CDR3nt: TGTGCCAGCACCCCTTGGATCGGTCCAGATACGCAGTATTTT
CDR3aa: CASTPWIGPDTQYF

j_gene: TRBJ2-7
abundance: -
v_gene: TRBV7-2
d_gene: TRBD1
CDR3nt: TGTGCCAGCAGTTACCGACAGGGAGACTACGAGCAGTACTTC
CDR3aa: CASSYRQGDYEQYF

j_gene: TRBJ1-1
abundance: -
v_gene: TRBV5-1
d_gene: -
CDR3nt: TGCGCCAGCAGCTTGACCGCTGCTTCGAGCACTGAAGCTTTCTTT
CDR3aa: CASSLTAASSTEAFF

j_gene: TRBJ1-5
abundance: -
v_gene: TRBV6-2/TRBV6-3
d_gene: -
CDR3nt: TGTGCCAGCAGTTACTCGGCTCGCAATCAGCCCCAGCATTTT
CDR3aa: CASSYSARNQPQHF

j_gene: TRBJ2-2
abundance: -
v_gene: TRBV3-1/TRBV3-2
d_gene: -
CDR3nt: TGTGCCAGCAGCCATTCGCGGGACACCGGGGAGCTGTTTTTT
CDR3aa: CASSHSRDTGELFF

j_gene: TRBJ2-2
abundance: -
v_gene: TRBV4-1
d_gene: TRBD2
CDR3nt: TGCGCCAGCAGCCAACCCCCGGGACTAGCGGGGGTTTCGAACACCGGGGAGCTGTTTTTT
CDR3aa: CASSQPPGLAGVSNTGELFF

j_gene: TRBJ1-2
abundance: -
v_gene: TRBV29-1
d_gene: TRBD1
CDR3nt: TGCAGCGTTGAAGAAAGGACAGGGGCCCTTAGATTCTTC
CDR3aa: CSVEERTGALRFF

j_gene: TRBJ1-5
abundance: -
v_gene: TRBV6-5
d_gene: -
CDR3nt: TGTGCCAGCAGTTACAGAGGGGTCAATCAGCCCCAGCATTTT
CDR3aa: CASSYRGVNQPQHF

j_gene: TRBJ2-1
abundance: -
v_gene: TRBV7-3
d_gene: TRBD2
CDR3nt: TGTGCCAGCAGCTATCTAGCGGGGGGAAGGAATGAGCAGTTCTTC
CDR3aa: CASSYLAGGRNEQFF

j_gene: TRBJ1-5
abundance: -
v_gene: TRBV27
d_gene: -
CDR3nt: TGTGCCAGCAGTCCCTTACAGGGTAGCAATCAGCCCCAGCATTTT
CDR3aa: CASSPLQGSNQPQHF

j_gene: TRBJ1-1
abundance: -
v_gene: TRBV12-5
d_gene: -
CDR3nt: TGTGCTAGTGGTTTGGTGGCTACTGAAGCTTTCTTT
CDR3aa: CASGLVATEAFF

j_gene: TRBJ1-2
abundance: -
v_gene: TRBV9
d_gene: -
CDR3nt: TGTGCCAGCAGCCCATGGGGCTATGGCTACACCTTC
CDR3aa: CASSPWGYGYTF

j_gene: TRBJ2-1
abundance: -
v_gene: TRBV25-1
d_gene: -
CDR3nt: TGTGCCAGCAGTGCAATAACAGGAGGTGCGAGTGAGCAGTTCTTC
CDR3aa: CASSAITGGASEQFF

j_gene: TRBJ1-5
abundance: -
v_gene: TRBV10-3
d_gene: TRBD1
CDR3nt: TGTGCCATCAGTGAAGGACAGGGGGATCAGCCCCAGCATTTT
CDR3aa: CAISEGQGDQPQHF

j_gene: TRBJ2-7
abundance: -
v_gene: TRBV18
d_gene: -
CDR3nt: TGTGCCAGCTCCCTACAAAACTCCTACGAGCAGTACTTC
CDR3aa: CASSLQNSYEQYF

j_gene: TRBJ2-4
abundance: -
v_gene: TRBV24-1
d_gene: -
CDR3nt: TGTGCCACCAGTGATTTAGGAGGCCGGAAAAACATTCAGTACTTC
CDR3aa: CATSDLGGRKNIQYF

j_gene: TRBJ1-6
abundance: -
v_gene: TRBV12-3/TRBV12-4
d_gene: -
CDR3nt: TGTGCCAGCAGTCTGAACGGTGGGCCCCTCCACTTT
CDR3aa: CASSLNGGPLHF

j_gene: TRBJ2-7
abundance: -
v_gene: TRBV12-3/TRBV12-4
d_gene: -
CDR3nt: TGTGCCAGCAGTTTAATGGGTCAGACCGAGCAGTACTTC
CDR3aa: CASSLMGQTEQYF